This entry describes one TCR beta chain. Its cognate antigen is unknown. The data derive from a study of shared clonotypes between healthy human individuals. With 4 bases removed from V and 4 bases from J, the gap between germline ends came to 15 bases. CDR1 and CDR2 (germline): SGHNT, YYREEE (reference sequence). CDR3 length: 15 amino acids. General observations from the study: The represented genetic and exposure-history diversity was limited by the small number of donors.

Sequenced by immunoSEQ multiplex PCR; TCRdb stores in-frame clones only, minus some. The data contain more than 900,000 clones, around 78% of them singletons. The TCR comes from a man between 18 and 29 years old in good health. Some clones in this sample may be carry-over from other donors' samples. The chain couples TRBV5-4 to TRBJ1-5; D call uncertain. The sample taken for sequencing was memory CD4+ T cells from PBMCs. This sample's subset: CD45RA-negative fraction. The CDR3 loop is CASSPGPQDNQPQHF. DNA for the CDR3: TGTGCCAGCAGCCCCGGTCCGCAGGATAATCAGCCCCAGCATTTT.